The rows below give T cell receptor beta chains drawn from one sample of a study of cytotoxic CD8 clonotypes in ibrutinib-treated CLL. Profiling relied on immunoSEQ multiplex PCR, and the TCRdb table lists in-frame clones only, not all of them. The table has more than 200,000 clones, 70% seen once. Sequenced here: PBMCs, sampled after 24 months of ibrutinib treatment. All receptors come from a human donor with chronic lymphocytic leukemia. Each CDR3 is given with its conserved first and last residue. A D gene is named only where the DNA matches it firmly. Clone sizes are given selectively: once, few, many, or a class where the clone is expanded.

cdr3_aa: CASSIYRAEQYF; cdr3_nt: TGTGCCAGCAGTATATACAGGGCCGAGCAGTACTTC; d_call: NA; j_call: TRBJ2-7; clone_size: once; v_call: TRBV28
cdr3_aa: CSVDGGTEAFF; cdr3_nt: TGCAGCGTTGACGGGGGTACTGAAGCTTTCTTT; d_call: NA; j_call: TRBJ1-1; clone_size: NA; v_call: TRBV29-1
cdr3_aa: CATPSGKPSGSPHEQYF; cdr3_nt: TGCGCCACCCCCTCCGGGAAGCCTAGCGGGAGTCCCCACGAGCAGTACTTC; d_call: TRBD2; j_call: TRBJ2-7; clone_size: NA; v_call: TRBV5-1
cdr3_aa: CASQRFDEQYF; cdr3_nt: TGCGCCAGCCAAAGGTTCGACGAGCAGTACTTC; d_call: NA; j_call: TRBJ2-7; clone_size: few; v_call: TRBV10-2
cdr3_aa: CASLPYPSARTEAFF; cdr3_nt: TGTGCCAGCTTACCCTACCCGTCCGCTCGGACTGAAGCTTTCTTT; d_call: NA; j_call: TRBJ1-1; clone_size: NA; v_call: TRBV19
cdr3_aa: CASSETRTGRNTEAFF; cdr3_nt: TGTGCCAGCAGTGAAACTCGTACAGGGAGGAACACTGAAGCTTTCTTT; d_call: NA; j_call: TRBJ1-1; clone_size: NA; v_call: TRBV2
cdr3_aa: CASSKQGYGYTF; cdr3_nt: TGTGCCAGCAGCAAACAGGGCTATGGCTACACCTTC; d_call: NA; j_call: TRBJ1-2; clone_size: NA; v_call: TRBV7-3
cdr3_aa: CASSERTAAGTEAFF; cdr3_nt: TGTGCCAGCAGCGAGCGGACGGCTGCAGGGACTGAAGCTTTCTTT; d_call: NA; j_call: TRBJ1-1; clone_size: NA; v_call: TRBV11-1
cdr3_aa: CASSVQGHEQYF; cdr3_nt: TGTGCCAGCAGCGTACAGGGTCACGAGCAGTACTTC; d_call: NA; j_call: TRBJ2-7; clone_size: few; v_call: TRBV11-1
cdr3_aa: CASSQFGQGNTEAFF; cdr3_nt: TGTGCCAGCAGTCAGTTTGGACAGGGTAACACTGAAGCTTTCTTT; d_call: TRBD1; j_call: TRBJ1-1; clone_size: NA; v_call: TRBV2